The 27 T cell receptor beta chains below come from one sample, sequenced in a study of blood T cell repertoires in COVID-19. TCRdb keeps only in-frame clones here, not all; method: immunoSEQ multiplex PCR. The repertoire consists of under 200,000 clones, with around 84% occurring once and the leading ten covering approximately 7%. The material sequenced was peripheral blood. The receptors shown here come from a man over 45 with active or convalescent COVID-19.

This clone was detected once. The chain has TRBV6-2 or TRBV6-3 and TRBJ2-5; the D gene is possibly TRBD2 (6 bases). Trimming removed 0 bases from V and 6 bases from J, with 11 bases in between. The germline CDR1 and CDR2 sequences are MNHEY and SVGEGT. The CDR3 has 14 amino acids. In nucleotides, the CDR3 is TGTGCCAGCAGTTACTCGTGGGGGGAGAAGACCCAGTACTTC. It translates to CASSYSWGEKTQYF.

V is TRBV18 and J is TRBJ2-2; no firm D call. Germline V gives CDR1 KGHSH, CDR2 LQKENI. With 0 bases removed from V and 6 bases from J, the gap between germline ends came to 5 bases. The CDR3 sequence is 13 residues long. This CDR3 is CASSPPEPGELFF. The CDR3 region has the DNA TGTGCCAGCTCACCACCGGAGCCCGGGGAGCTGTTTTTT.

The chain links TRBV2 to TRBJ2-5; 9 nucleotides line up with TRBD1. This CDR3 has 14 amino acids. The germline gives CDR1 SNHLY, CDR2 FYNNEI. Trimming cost V 4 bases and J 5 bases; bases outside gene matches: 5. The CDR3 spells CASSVEGQGETQYF. The CDR3 nucleotides read TGTGCCAGCAGTGTTGAGGGACAGGGTGAGACCCAGTACTTC.

A single count supports this clone. The gene calls are TRBV30 and TRBJ2-7, with D possibly being TRBD2 (5 bases). The CDR3 sequence is 13 residues long. The ends were cut back, 5 bases at V and 3 bases at J, with 14 bases in the middle. Germline CDR1 reads GTSNPN; CDR2 reads SVGIG (reference sequence). The CDR3 loop reads CAWGEWRVYEQYF. The DNA of the CDR3 is TGTGCCTGGGGAGAGTGGCGGGTCTACGAGCAGTACTTC.

The rearrangement joins TRBV5-1 to TRBJ2-7; a possible D gene is TRBD2 (5 bases). The CDR3 extends over 14 amino acids. Trimming removed 0 bases at V and 7 bases at J, with 14 bases between. The germline gives CDR1 SGHRS, CDR2 YFSETQ. CDR3 loop: CASSLALAGEEQYF. In DNA form, the CDR3 reads TGCGCCAGCAGCTTGGCTCTAGCTGGGGAAGAGCAGTACTTC.

CDR3 nucleotides: TGTGCCAGCCTGAAAATGACAGGGTCAAATCAGCCCCAGCATTTT. Protein sequence: CASLKMTGSNQPQHF. The chain recombines TRBV19 with TRBJ1-5; 7 bases map to TRBD1. Germline V gene data show CDR1 as LNHDA and CDR2 as SQIVND (reference sequence). This CDR3 has 15 residues. Trimming removed 9 bases from V and 4 bases from J; junction bases left unmatched: 12. Based on the CDR3 plus reference TRBV19 and TRBJ1-5, the full variable domain is DGGITQSPKYLFRKEGQNVTLSCEQNLNHDAMYWYRQDPGQGLRLIYYSQIVNDFQKGDIAEGYSVSREKKESFPLTVTSAQKNPTAFYLCASLKMTGSNQPQHFGDGTRLSIL.

J is TRBJ1-1 and V is TRBV7-2; D unclear. Deletions cut 6 bases from V and 1 base from J, with 9 bases between. CDR3 length: 13 amino acids. Germline lookup yields CDR1 SGHTA and CDR2 FQGNSA. This CDR3 is CASSGQANTEAFF. The DNA of the CDR3 is TGTGCCAGCAGTGGGCAGGCGAACACTGAAGCTTTCTTT. Combining the CDR3 with reference TRBV7-2 and TRBJ1-1 gives the whole variable domain GAGVSQSPSNKVTEKGKDVELRCDPISGHTALYWYRQSLGQGLEFLIYFQGNSAPDKSGLPSDRFSAERTGGSVSTLTIQRTQQEDSAVYLCASSGQANTEAFFGQGTRLTVV.

The chain joins TRBV30 to TRBJ2-5; maybe TRBD1 (5 bases). The germline V gene encodes CDR1 GTSNPN and CDR2 SVGIG (reference sequence). The CDR3 is 16 amino acids. The V and J ends lost 1 base and 2 bases respectively, with 17 bases between them. CDR3 region: CAWSEGVNGEQETQYF. The CDR3 DNA reads as TGTGCCTGGAGTGAAGGGGTCAACGGAGAACAAGAGACCCAGTACTTC. Complete variable domain (other parts from reference TRBV30 and TRBJ2-5): SQTIHQWPATLVQPVGSPLSLECTVEGTSNPNLYWYRQAAGRGLQLLFYSVGIGQISSEVPQNLSASRPQDRQFILSSKKLLLSDSGFYLCAWSEGVNGEQETQYFGPGTRLLVL.

The chain carries TRBV24-1 and TRBJ2-1, with D possibly matching TRBD1 (6 bases). There are 16 residues in the CDR3. Looked up from germline, CDR1 is KGHDR and CDR2 is SFDVKD. The V end lost 7 bases, the J end lost 8 bases, and 23 bases lay between the germline ends. CDR3 nucleotide sequence: TGTGCCACCAGGGGGGAATCAGGGGATGTACTGTATGAGCAGTTCTTC. Amino acids: CATRGESGDVLYEQFF.

This sequence joins TRBV6-4 and TRBJ2-1; the match to TRBD1 covers 9 bases. After removal of 5 bases from V and 8 bases from J, the junction contained 4 bases not matched to a gene. CDR1 MRHNA and CDR2 SNTAGT come from the germline V gene. CDR3 length equals 13 residues. The CDR3 DNA reads TGTGCCAGCAGTAAACGGGACAGGGATGAGCAGTTCTTC. This sequence encodes CASSKRDRDEQFF.

The chain carries TRBV21-1 and TRBJ2-5; TRBD2, the table's D call, was not compared with the DNA. TRBV21-1 is a known pseudogene. The CDR3 contains 18 residues. The CDR3 here is CASSKGPPLPLAEETQYF. The CDR3 nucleotides read TGTGCCAGCAGCAAAGGCCCCCCTCTCCCACTAGCGGAAGAGACCCAGTACTTC.

This rearrangement joins TRBV5-4 to TRBJ2-1; tentative D call: TRBD1 (6 bases). Trimming removed 0 bases at V and 3 bases at J, with 13 bases between. The CDR3 is made up of 16 amino acids. The germline CDR1 and CDR2 sequences are SGHNT and YYREEE (reference sequence). CDR3 DNA: TGTGCCAGCAGCTTGGGATCAGGGGTGGACTACAATGAGCAGTTCTTC. Amino acid sequence: CASSLGSGVDYNEQFF.

The chain links TRBV15 to TRBJ2-1; possibly TRBD2 for D (5 bases). Germline V gene sequence: CDR1 LNHNV, CDR2 YYDKDF (reference sequence). With 6 bases removed from V and 2 bases from J, the gap between germline ends came to 8 bases. This CDR3 contains 13 residues. Here the CDR3 reads CATRLATYNEQFF. CDR3 DNA: TGTGCCACCAGGCTAGCAACCTACAATGAGCAGTTCTTC.

The genes are TRBV28 and TRBJ1-1, with a weak D call TRBD1 (5 bases). CDR3 size: 11 residues. Trimming removed 11 bases from V and 2 bases from J, with 9 bases in between. Germline V gene lookup returns CDR1 MDHEN and CDR2 SYDVKM. This chain's CDR3 is CAPGPNTEAFF. The DNA of the CDR3 is TGTGCCCCAGGGCCTAACACTGAAGCTTTCTTT.

In this sample, this clone turned up once. This rearrangement joins TRBV4-2 to TRBJ1-2, with 10 bases that match TRBD1. Germline V gene data show CDR1 as LGHNA and CDR2 as YNFKEQ. The junction had 9 bases not matched to a gene; V was cut back by 1 base and J by 1 base. The CDR3 totals 18 residues. The CDR3: CASSQAAGTGAYNYGYTF. The CDR3 region has the DNA TGTGCCAGCAGCCAAGCAGCCGGGACAGGGGCCTATAACTATGGCTACACCTTC.

CDR3 in DNA: TGTGCCAGCAAGAGCTCCTATAATTCACCCCTCCACTTT. It is translated as CASKSSYNSPLHF. The chain couples TRBV27 to TRBJ1-6; unclear D gene. This CDR3 has 13 residues. V dropped 7 bases and J dropped 0 bases, with 4 bases sitting between them. Germline CDR1 and CDR2: MNHEY and SMNVEV (reference sequence).

The genes are TRBV6-4 and TRBJ2-2; 7 positions agree with TRBD2. The CDR3 length is 12 residues. CDR1 MRHNA and CDR2 SNTAGT come from the germline V gene. Losses at the gene ends were 10 bases for V and 5 bases for J; bases not matched to a gene: 4. CDR3 coding DNA: TGTGCCACCCGGGACTATACCGGGGAGCTGTTTTTT. This codes for CATRDYTGELFF.

The rearrangement uses TRBV10-3 and TRBJ2-1; a weak D match, TRBD1 (5 bases). CDR1 and CDR2 (germline): ENHRY, SYGVKD. V was shortened by 7 bases and J by 0 bases, with 10 bases between the two germline ends. This CDR3 is built from 14 residues. This chain's CDR3 is CAIKDSSSYNEQFF. The CDR3 nucleotides read TGTGCCATCAAAGACAGTAGCTCCTACAATGAGCAGTTCTTC.

The genes are TRBV24-1 and TRBJ2-5, with D maybe TRBD2 (6 bases). V was pared by 6 bases and J by 5 bases, with 12 bases between. Per germline, CDR1 KGHDR and CDR2 SFDVKD. The CDR3 extends over 13 amino acids. CDR3 amino acids: CATSPGGVETQYF. The CDR3 nucleotides are TGTGCCACCAGTCCGGGCGGGGTCGAGACCCAGTACTTC.

V is TRBV5-1 and J is TRBJ2-3; 8 nucleotides agree with TRBD2. Germline V gene data show CDR1 as SGHRS and CDR2 as YFSETQ. The CDR3 contains 17 residues. Losses at the gene ends were 4 bases for V and 0 bases for J; bases not matched to a gene: 10. CDR3 residues: CASSVQRGTFSTDTQYF. CDR3 nucleotide sequence: TGCGCCAGCAGCGTACAGCGGGGGACCTTTAGCACAGATACGCAGTATTTT.

The chain joins TRBV7-2 to TRBJ1-2, with D maybe TRBD1 (6 bases). The CDR3 is made up of 13 amino acids. Germline V gene data show CDR1 as SGHTA and CDR2 as FQGNSA. Trimming removed 6 bases at V and 7 bases at J, with 15 bases between. CDR3 amino acids: CASRLQGTGGYTF. The CDR3 region has the DNA TGTGCCAGCAGGTTACAGGGAACAGGTGGCTACACCTTC.

The chain is built from TRBV6-2 or TRBV6-3 and TRBJ1-5, with 10 bases lining up with TRBD1. Germline V gives CDR1 MNHEY, CDR2 SVGEGT. The CDR3 is 15 amino acids. Trimming took 0 bases from V and 6 from J; bases not matched to a gene: 2. In DNA form, the CDR3 reads TGTGCCAGCAGTTACTCGCGACAGGGGGCTCAGCCCCAGCATTTT. Amino acids: CASSYSRQGAQPQHF.

The genes are TRBV4-3 and TRBJ2-6; D not certain. V lost 3 bases to trimming and J lost 0 bases, with 3 bases between them. This CDR3 is built from 14 residues. Germline V lookup: CDR1 LGHNA, CDR2 YSLEER. The CDR3 coding sequence is TGCGCCAGCAGCCACCACTCTGGGGCCAACGTCCTGACTTTC. Residues: CASSHHSGANVLTF.

This sequence joins TRBV19 and TRBJ1-1, with D perhaps matching TRBD1 (5 bases). V dropped 3 bases and J dropped 0 bases, with 11 bases sitting between them. CDR1 and CDR2 from the germline V gene are LNHDA and SQIVND (reference sequence). The CDR3 runs 15 residues. CDR3 DNA: TGTGCCAGTAGTATCGGGCCGGGGGTGAACACTGAAGCTTTCTTT. Its translation is CASSIGPGVNTEAFF.

The genes are TRBV6-1 and TRBJ2-1, with 7 bases that match TRBD1. CDR1 and CDR2 (germline): MNHNS, SASEGT. The CDR3 is 11 amino acids. With 3 bases clipped from V and 10 bases from J, the junction kept 0 bases outside the gene matches. CDR3 amino acids: CASSEDREQFF. CDR3 DNA: TGTGCCAGCAGTGAGGACAGGGAGCAGTTCTTC.

The V gene is TRBV21-1, the J gene TRBJ2-7; the D call of TRBD2 is as the table states it, not checked on the DNA. TRBV21-1 is tagged as a pseudogene. This CDR3 contains 14 residues. This CDR3 reads CASSKGGVSYEQYF. The CDR3 region has the DNA TGTGCCAGCAGCAAAGGTGGAGTCTCCTACGAGCAGTACTTC.

V and J are TRBV7-2 and TRBJ1-1, with D perhaps TRBD1 (6 bases). The CDR3 runs to 15 residues. V was shortened by 1 base and J by 4 bases, with 13 bases between the two germline ends. Germline loops: CDR1 SGHTA, CDR2 FQGNSA. CDR3 DNA: TGTGCCAGCAGCTTAGAAAGGGGGGGAGGCACTGAAGCTTTCTTT. This sequence encodes CASSLERGGGTEAFF. The variable domain in full, completed from reference TRBV7-2 and TRBJ1-1, reads GAGVSQSPSNKVTEKGKDVELRCDPISGHTALYWYRQSLGQGLEFLIYFQGNSAPDKSGLPSDRFSAERTGGSVSTLTIQRTQQEDSAVYLCASSLERGGGTEAFFGQGTRLTVV.